The 21 T cell receptor beta chains listed next were all sequenced from one sample in a study of blood T cell repertoires in COVID-19. TCRdb's copy holds only in-frame clones and misses some; the assay was immunoSEQ multiplex PCR. The sample lists about 440,000 clones, about nine tenths occurring once. The specimen sequenced was PBMCs or T cells enriched from blood (not recorded which). The origin of the receptors is a man between 18 and 35 years old who had recovered from COVID-19.

The gene calls are TRBV3-1 (or the pseudogene TRBV3-2) and TRBJ1-6; D is unresolved. V was shortened by 5 bases and J by 9 bases, with 11 bases between the two germline ends. The CDR3 extends over 13 amino acids. The germline V gene encodes CDR1 LGHDT and CDR2 YNNKEL (reference sequence). The CDR3 DNA reads as TGTGCCAGCAGCTCTCACAGCGGTTCACCCCTCCACTTT. Protein sequence: CASSSHSGSPLHF.

V is TRBV15 and J is TRBJ1-1; 7 nucleotides agree with TRBD1. CDR1 is LNHNV, CDR2 YYDKDF, per germline (reference sequence). V lost 6 bases, J lost 0 bases, and 7 bases stayed unmatched. This CDR3 has 15 amino acids. CDR3 in DNA: TGTGCCACCAGTAACGACAGGGCAATGAACACTGAAGCTTTCTTT. This translates into CATSNDRAMNTEAFF.

The chain has TRBV5-6 and TRBJ1-2, with D possibly TRBD1 on 5 matching bases. The germline gives CDR1 SGHDT, CDR2 YYEEEE. The germline V and J ends were trimmed by 4 bases and 4 bases, with 14 bases remaining between them. CDR3 length: 14 amino acids. The DNA for the CDR3 is TGTGCCAGCAGCCCGAGCAGGGCCCGCTATGGCTACACCTTC. It yields the protein CASSPSRARYGYTF.

J is TRBJ1-5 and V is TRBV24-1; 7 bases map to TRBD1. Germline V lookup: CDR1 KGHDR, CDR2 SFDVKD. V was pared by 4 bases and J by 9 bases, with 8 bases of the junction left unmatched. This CDR3 is built from 14 residues. In DNA, the CDR3 is TGTGCCACCAGTGAGGCCAGGGGGAACGGGCCCCAGCATTTT. Translated, it gives CATSEARGNGPQHF.

V usage is TRBV11-2 and J usage is TRBJ1-1; D is perhaps TRBD1 (6 bases). The V end lost 4 bases, the J end lost 1 base, and 16 bases lay between the germline ends. Per germline, CDR1 SGHAT and CDR2 FQNNGV. This CDR3 spans 16 amino acids. In nucleotides, the CDR3 is TGTGCCAGCAGCTCTCCCCCGGGACATAGGAACACTGAAGCTTTCTTT. Its protein product is CASSSPPGHRNTEAFF. Full variable domain (rest looked up from reference TRBV11-2 and TRBJ1-1): EAGVAQSPRYKIIEKRQSVAFWCNPISGHATLYWYQQILGQGPKLLIQFQNNGVVDDSQLPKDRFSAERLKGVDSTLKIQPAKLEDSAVYLCASSSPPGHRNTEAFFGQGTRLTVV.

The rearrangement links TRBV7-3 to TRBJ1-1, with TRBD1 as a possible D gene (5 bases). The V gene's germline CDR1 is SGHTA and CDR2 FQGTGA. V lost 5 bases, J lost 3 bases, and 10 bases lay in between. The CDR3 is 13 amino acids. CDR3 DNA sequence: TGTGCCAGCAGCCCCACAGGACACACTGAAGCTTTCTTT. Protein sequence: CASSPTGHTEAFF.

V and J are TRBV9 and TRBJ2-3; D may be TRBD2 (6 bases). V gave up 3 bases and J gave up 8 bases, with 22 bases separating them. Per germline, CDR1 SGDLS and CDR2 YYNGEE. CDR3 length: 16 amino acids. The CDR3 coding sequence is TGTGCCAGCAGCGCCAACACCGACGGCGGGGACGGTACGCAGTATTTT. Encoded protein: CASSANTDGGDGTQYF.

CDR3 amino acids: CASSFFTGSGNTIYF. CDR3 DNA: TGTGCCAGCAGCTTTTTTACAGGCTCTGGAAACACCATATATTTT. The rearrangement joins TRBV12-1 to TRBJ1-3; the D call in the table, TRBD1, was not verified against the DNA. TRBV12-1 is designated a pseudogene. The CDR3 length is 15 residues.

The chain carries TRBV10-3 and TRBJ1-4; 7 nucleotides match TRBD1. Germline CDR1 ENHRY, CDR2 SYGVKD. This CDR3 is built from 15 residues. The V and J ends lost 3 bases and 5 bases, in that order; junction bases with no gene match: 6. The CDR3: CAISEEDRRNEKLFF. As DNA, the CDR3 is TGTGCCATCAGTGAAGAGGACAGGAGAAATGAAAAACTGTTTTTT.

This rearrangement joins TRBV28 to TRBJ2-3; 8 positions agree with TRBD2. V trimming: 9 bases; J trimming: 0 bases; junction bases outside the gene matches: 5. CDR1 and CDR2 (germline): MDHEN, SYDVKM. This CDR3 contains 14 residues. CDR3 in DNA: TGTGCCAGTAGCCGGGGGGGCAGCACAGATACGCAGTATTTT. Protein: CASSRGGSTDTQYF. The full variable domain, with the rest looked up from reference TRBV28 and TRBJ2-3, is DVKVTQSSRYLVKRTGEKVFLECVQDMDHENMFWYRQDPGLGLRLIYFSYDVKMKEKGDIPEGYSVSREKKERFSLILESASTNQTSMYLCASSRGGSTDTQYFGPGTRLTVL.

This chain uses TRBV11-2 with TRBJ2-7; 8 positions match TRBD1. The V and J ends lost 5 bases and 3 bases, in that order; junction bases with no gene match: 12. Per germline, CDR1 SGHAT and CDR2 FQNNGV. This CDR3 comprises 16 residues. As DNA, the CDR3 is TGTGCCAGCAGCCCGAAAAGGACAGGGAGTATCTACGAGCAGTACTTC. Its translation is CASSPKRTGSIYEQYF. Together with reference TRBV11-2 and TRBJ2-7, the CDR3 gives the full variable domain: EAGVAQSPRYKIIEKRQSVAFWCNPISGHATLYWYQQILGQGPKLLIQFQNNGVVDDSQLPKDRFSAERLKGVDSTLKIQPAKLEDSAVYLCASSPKRTGSIYEQYFGPGTRLTVT.

J is TRBJ2-5 and V is TRBV5-1, with TRBD1 identical over 11 bases. Germline V gene lookup returns CDR1 SGHRS and CDR2 YFSETQ. The length of the CDR3 is 16 residues. Trimming took 4 bases from V and 4 from J; bases not matched to a gene: 9. The CDR3 is CASSVTRTGGSETQYF. For the CDR3, the DNA is TGCGCCAGCAGCGTTACCCGGACAGGGGGCTCAGAGACCCAGTACTTC.

The J gene is TRBJ1-4, the V gene TRBV5-1; D may be TRBD1 (5 bases). Germline CDR1 and CDR2: SGHRS and YFSETQ. Trimming cost V 0 bases and J 0 bases, with 12 bases left between them. The length of the CDR3 is 17 residues. CDR3 in DNA: TGCGCCAGCAGCTTGGATGCAGGGTCGCCAACTAATGAAAAACTGTTTTTT. Translation gives CASSLDAGSPTNEKLFF.

There are many counts of this clone. The chain employs TRBV6-2 or TRBV6-3 and TRBJ1-4, with 8 bases aligning to TRBD1. V lost 6 bases and J lost 4; bases outside the gene matches: 7. Germline V CDR1 and CDR2: MNHEY, SVGEGT. This CDR3 has 15 amino acids. The CDR3 coding sequence is TGTGCCAGCAGCCACCGACAGGGGCGTAATGAAAAACTGTTTTTT. It encodes CASSHRQGRNEKLFF.

This chain links TRBV24-1 with TRBJ2-2; 13 bases line up with TRBD2. Per the germline V gene, CDR1 is KGHDR and CDR2 is SFDVKD. With V trimmed by 4 bases and J by 4 bases, 2 bases remained unmatched. This CDR3 is built from 16 residues. The CDR3: CATSERTSGGTGELFF. Here the CDR3 DNA reads TGTGCCACCAGTGAGCGGACTAGCGGGGGCACCGGGGAGCTGTTTTTT.

The J gene is TRBJ1-5, the V gene TRBV27; the D is unclear. CDR3 length equals 15 residues. Trimming took off 3 bases at V and 7 bases at J, with 16 bases between the two ends. Germline-derived CDR1 and CDR2 are MNHEY and SMNVEV (reference sequence). As DNA, the CDR3 is TGTGCCAGCAGTTTCCTTCAGGCCGCGGGCCAGCCCCAGCATTTT. Protein product: CASSFLQAAGQPQHF.

CDR3: CASSLGGTSGSYEQYF. The CDR3 DNA follows: TGCGCCAGCAGCTTGGGGGGGACTAGCGGTTCCTACGAGCAGTACTTC. The V gene is TRBV5-1, the J gene TRBJ2-7; 11 bases are shared with TRBD2. The CDR3 runs to 16 residues. The germline gives CDR1 SGHRS, CDR2 YFSETQ. V lost 0 bases and J lost 1; bases outside the gene matches: 3.

This chain joins TRBV5-1 and TRBJ2-1; 10 positions match TRBD2. The CDR3 consists of 14 residues. V dropped 3 bases and J dropped 7; count of bases not matched to a gene: 4. Germline V lookup: CDR1 SGHRS, CDR2 YFSETQ. The chain's CDR3 is CASSSGLAVNEQFF. DNA for the CDR3: TGCGCCAGCAGCTCCGGACTAGCGGTAAATGAGCAGTTCTTC.

The chain recombines TRBV28 with TRBJ1-5, with 9 bases matching TRBD1. V gave up 5 bases and J gave up 4 bases; unmatched junction bases: 6. The length of the CDR3 is 15 residues. Germline V gives CDR1 MDHEN, CDR2 SYDVKM. The CDR3, as DNA: TGTGCCAGCAGTGCCGGGACAGGGCGGAATCAGCCCCAGCATTTT. This encodes CASSAGTGRNQPQHF.

The genes are TRBV9 and TRBJ1-6, with D perhaps matching TRBD1 (6 bases). The germline gives CDR1 SGDLS, CDR2 YYNGEE. The CDR3 consists of 16 residues. Trimming took 2 bases from V and 7 from J, leaving 16 bases between them. CDR3 in amino acids: CASSVSAGQRNSPLHF. In DNA form, the CDR3 reads TGTGCCAGCAGCGTGTCCGCCGGACAGAGGAATTCACCCCTCCACTTT.

A word on this clone: The junction departs from the called germline gene at one end, perhaps through a read error. The V gene is TRBV3-1 (or the pseudogene TRBV3-2), the J gene TRBJ1-6, with 7 bases aligning to TRBD1. The CDR3 is 15 amino acids. Looked up from germline, CDR1 is LGHDT and CDR2 is YNNKEL (reference sequence). The CDR3 spells CASSPHDRDKSPLHF. CDR3 nucleotides: TGTGCCAGCAGCCCCCACGACAGGGATAAGTCACCCCTCCACTTT.